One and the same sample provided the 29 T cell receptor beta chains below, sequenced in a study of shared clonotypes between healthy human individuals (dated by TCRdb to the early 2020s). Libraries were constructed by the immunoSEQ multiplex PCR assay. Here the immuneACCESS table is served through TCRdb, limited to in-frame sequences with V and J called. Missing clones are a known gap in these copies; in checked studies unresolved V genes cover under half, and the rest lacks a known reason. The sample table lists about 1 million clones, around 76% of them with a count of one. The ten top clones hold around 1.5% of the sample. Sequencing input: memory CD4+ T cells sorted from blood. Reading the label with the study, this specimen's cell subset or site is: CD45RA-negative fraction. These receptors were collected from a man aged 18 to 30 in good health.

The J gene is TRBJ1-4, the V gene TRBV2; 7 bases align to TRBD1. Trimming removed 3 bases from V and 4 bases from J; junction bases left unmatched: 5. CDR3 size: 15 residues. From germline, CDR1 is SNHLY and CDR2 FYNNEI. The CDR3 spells CASSDKGALNEKLFF. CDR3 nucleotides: TGTGCCAGCAGTGATAAGGGGGCCCTTAATGAAAAACTGTTTTTT.

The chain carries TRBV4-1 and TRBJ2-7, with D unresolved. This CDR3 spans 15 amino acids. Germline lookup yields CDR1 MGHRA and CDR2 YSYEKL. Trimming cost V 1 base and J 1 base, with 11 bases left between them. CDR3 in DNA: TGCGCCAGCAGCCAAGCCTTCGTGGTATCCTACGAGCAGTACTTC. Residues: CASSQAFVVSYEQYF.

CDR3 coding DNA: TGTGCCAGCAGTCCCCCGACAGCCCACACAGATACGCAGTATTTT. Amino acid sequence: CASSPPTAHTDTQYF. The V call is TRBV28, the J call TRBJ2-3; TRBD1 might be the D (5 bases). Per germline, CDR1 MDHEN and CDR2 SYDVKM. The CDR3 has 15 residues. Trimming cost V 5 bases and J 2 bases, with 14 bases left between them.

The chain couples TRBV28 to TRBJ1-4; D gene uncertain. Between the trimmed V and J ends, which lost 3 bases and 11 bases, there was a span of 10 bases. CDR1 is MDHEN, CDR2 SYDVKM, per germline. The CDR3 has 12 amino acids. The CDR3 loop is CASSFSGRKLFF. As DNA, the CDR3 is TGTGCCAGCAGTTTCAGCGGGCGGAAACTGTTTTTT.

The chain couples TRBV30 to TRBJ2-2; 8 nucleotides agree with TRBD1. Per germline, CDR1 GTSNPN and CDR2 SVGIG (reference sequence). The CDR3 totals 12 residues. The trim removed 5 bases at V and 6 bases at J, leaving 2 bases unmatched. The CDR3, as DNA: TGTGCCTGGGACAGGGGCGCCGGGGAGCTGTTTTTT. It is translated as CAWDRGAGELFF.

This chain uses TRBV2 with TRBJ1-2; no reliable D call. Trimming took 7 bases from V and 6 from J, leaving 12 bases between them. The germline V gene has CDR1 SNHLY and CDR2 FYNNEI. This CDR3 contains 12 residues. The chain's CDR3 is CASTEDGDGYTF. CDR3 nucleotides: TGTGCCAGCACCGAAGACGGCGATGGCTACACCTTC.

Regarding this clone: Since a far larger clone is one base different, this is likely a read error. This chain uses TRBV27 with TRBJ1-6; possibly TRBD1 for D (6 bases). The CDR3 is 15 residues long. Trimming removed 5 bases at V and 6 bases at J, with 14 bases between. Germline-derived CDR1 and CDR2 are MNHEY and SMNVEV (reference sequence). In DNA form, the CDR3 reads TGTGCCAGCAGTCCCACAGGCAGGGGTAATTCACCCCTCCACTTT. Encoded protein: CASSPTGRGNSPLHF.

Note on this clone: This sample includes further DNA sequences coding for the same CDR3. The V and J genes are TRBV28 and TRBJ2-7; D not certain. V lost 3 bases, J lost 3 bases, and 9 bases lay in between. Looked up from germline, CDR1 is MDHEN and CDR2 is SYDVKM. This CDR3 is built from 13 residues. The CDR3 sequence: CASSLRRSYEQYF. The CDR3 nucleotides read TGTGCCAGCAGTTTGAGGCGGAGCTACGAGCAGTACTTC. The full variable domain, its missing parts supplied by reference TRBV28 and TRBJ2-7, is DVKVTQSSRYLVKRTGEKVFLECVQDMDHENMFWYRQDPGLGLRLIYFSYDVKMKEKGDIPEGYSVSREKKERFSLILESASTNQTSMYLCASSLRRSYEQYFGPGTRLTVT.

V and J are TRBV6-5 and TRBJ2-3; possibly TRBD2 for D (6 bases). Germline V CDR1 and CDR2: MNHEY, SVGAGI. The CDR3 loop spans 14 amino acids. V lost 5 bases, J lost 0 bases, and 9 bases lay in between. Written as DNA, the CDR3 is TGTGCCAGCAGTCCGGGGACTAGCACAGATACGCAGTATTTT. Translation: CASSPGTSTDTQYF.

The CDR3 sequence: CASSLAGRGYTDTQYF. The CDR3 coding sequence is TGTGCCAGCAGCTTAGCGGGAAGGGGATACACAGATACGCAGTATTTT. The chain has TRBV11-2 and TRBJ2-3, with D perhaps matching TRBD1 or TRBD2 (5 bases each). This CDR3 has 16 residues. CDR1 and CDR2 (germline): SGHAT, FQNNGV. V shed 1 base and J shed 2 bases, with 13 bases lying between them.

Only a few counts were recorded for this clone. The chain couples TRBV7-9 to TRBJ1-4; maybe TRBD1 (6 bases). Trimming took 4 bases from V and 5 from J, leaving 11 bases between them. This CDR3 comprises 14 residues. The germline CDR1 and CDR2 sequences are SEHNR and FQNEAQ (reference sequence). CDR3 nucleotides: TGTGCCAGCAGCTACAGGGTCGGGAATGAAAAACTGTTTTTT. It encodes CASSYRVGNEKLFF.

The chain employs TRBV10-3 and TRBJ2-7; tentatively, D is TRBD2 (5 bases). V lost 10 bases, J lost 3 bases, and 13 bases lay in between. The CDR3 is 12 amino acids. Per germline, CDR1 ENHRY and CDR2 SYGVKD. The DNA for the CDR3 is TGTGCCAGCAGCCCTCGGGGCTACGAGCAGTACTTC. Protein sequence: CASSPRGYEQYF.

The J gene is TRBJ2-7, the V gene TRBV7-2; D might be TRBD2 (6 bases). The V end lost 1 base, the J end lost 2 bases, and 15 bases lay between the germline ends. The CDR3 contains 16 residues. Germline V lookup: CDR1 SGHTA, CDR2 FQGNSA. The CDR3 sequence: CASSLGGAGAAYEQYF. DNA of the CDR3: TGTGCCAGCAGCTTAGGCGGGGCAGGAGCGGCCTACGAGCAGTACTTC.

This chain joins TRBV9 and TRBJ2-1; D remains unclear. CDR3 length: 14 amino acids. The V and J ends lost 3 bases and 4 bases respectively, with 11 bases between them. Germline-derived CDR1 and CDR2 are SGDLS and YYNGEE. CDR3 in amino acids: CASSGLPPYNEQFF. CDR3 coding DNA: TGTGCCAGCAGCGGTCTTCCTCCGTACAATGAGCAGTTCTTC.

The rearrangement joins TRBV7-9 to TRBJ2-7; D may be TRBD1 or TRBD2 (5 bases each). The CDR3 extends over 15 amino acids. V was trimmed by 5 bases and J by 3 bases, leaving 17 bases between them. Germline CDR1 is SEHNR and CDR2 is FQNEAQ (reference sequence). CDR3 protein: CASSVPGRKIYEQYF. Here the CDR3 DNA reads TGTGCCAGCAGCGTACCGGGACGTAAAATCTACGAGCAGTACTTC.

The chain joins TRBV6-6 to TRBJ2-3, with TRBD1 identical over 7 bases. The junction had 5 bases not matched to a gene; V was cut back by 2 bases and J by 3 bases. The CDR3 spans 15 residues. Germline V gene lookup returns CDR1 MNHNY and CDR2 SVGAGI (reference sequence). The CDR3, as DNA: TGTGCCAGCAGTTACCGGACAGGCGAGACAGATACGCAGTATTTT. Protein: CASSYRTGETDTQYF.

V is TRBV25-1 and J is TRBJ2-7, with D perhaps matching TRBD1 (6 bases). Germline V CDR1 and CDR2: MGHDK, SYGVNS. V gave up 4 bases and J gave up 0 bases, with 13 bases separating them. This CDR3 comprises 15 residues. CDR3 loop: CASSAEQGFSYEQYF. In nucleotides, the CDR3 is TGTGCCAGCAGTGCCGAGCAGGGGTTCTCCTACGAGCAGTACTTC.

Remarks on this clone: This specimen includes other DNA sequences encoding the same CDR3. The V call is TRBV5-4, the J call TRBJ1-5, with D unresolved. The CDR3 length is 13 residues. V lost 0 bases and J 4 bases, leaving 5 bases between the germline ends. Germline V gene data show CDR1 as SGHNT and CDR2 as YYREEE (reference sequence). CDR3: CASSLDRNQPQHF. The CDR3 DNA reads TGTGCCAGCAGCTTGGACAGAAATCAGCCCCAGCATTTT.

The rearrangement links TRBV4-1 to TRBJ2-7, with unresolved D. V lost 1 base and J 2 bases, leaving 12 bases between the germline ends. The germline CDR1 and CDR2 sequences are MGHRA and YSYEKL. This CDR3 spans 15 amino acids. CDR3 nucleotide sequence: TGCGCCAGCAGCCAAGGATCGAACGGGCCCTACGAGCAGTACTTC. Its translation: CASSQGSNGPYEQYF.

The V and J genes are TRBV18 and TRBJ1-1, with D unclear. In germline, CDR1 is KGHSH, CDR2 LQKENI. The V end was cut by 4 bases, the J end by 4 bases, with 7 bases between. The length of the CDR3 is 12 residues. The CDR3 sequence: CASSQMGTEAFF. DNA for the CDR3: TGTGCCAGCTCACAGATGGGCACTGAAGCTTTCTTT.

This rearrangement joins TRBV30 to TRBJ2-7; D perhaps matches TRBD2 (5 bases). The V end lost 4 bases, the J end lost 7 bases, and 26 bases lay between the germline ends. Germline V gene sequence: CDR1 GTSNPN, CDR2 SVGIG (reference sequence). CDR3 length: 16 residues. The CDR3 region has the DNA TGTGCCTGGACACCGATGGGCTACGAAACTACGGGGGAGCAGTACTTC. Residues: CAWTPMGYETTGEQYF.

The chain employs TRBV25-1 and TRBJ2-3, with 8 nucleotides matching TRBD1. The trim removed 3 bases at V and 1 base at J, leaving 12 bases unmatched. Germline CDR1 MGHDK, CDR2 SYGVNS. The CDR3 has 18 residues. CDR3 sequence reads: CASSDGAGGALGTDTQYF. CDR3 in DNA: TGTGCCAGCAGTGATGGGGCAGGGGGCGCGTTGGGCACAGATACGCAGTATTTT.

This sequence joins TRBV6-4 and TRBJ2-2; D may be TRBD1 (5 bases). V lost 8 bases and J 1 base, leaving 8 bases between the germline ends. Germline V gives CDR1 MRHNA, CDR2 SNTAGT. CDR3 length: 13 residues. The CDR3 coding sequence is TGTGCCAGCGCCCAGGGGAACACCGGGGAGCTGTTTTTT. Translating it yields CASAQGNTGELFF.

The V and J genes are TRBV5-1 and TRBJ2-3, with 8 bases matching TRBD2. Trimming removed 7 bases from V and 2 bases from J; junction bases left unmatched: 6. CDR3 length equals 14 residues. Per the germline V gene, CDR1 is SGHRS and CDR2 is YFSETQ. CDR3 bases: TGCGCCAGCGGAATTAGCGGGAACACAGATACGCAGTATTTT. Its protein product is CASGISGNTDTQYF.

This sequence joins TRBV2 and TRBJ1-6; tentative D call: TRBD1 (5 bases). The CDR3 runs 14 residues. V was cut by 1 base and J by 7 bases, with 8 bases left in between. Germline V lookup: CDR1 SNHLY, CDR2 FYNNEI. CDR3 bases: TGTGCCAGCAGTGAAGACAGGCTAAATTCACCCCTCCACTTT. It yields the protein CASSEDRLNSPLHF.

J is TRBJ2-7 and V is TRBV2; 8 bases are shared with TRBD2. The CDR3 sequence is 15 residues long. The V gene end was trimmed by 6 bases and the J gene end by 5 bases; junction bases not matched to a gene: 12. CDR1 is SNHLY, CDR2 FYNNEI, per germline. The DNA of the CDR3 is TGTGCCAGCAGCCTCGCGAGGACTAGCTGGAACGAGCAGTACTTC. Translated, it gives CASSLARTSWNEQYF.

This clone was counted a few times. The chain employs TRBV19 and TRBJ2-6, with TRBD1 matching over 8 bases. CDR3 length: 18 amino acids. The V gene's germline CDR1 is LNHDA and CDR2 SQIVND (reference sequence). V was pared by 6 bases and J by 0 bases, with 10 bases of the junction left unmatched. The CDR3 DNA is TGTGCCAGTAGACAAAACAGGGGGGAGGTCTCTGGGGCCAACGTCCTGACTTTC. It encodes CASRQNRGEVSGANVLTF.

Here the CDR3 reads CASSFEGTSGRVSTDTQYF. Here the CDR3 DNA reads TGTGCCAGCAGCTTCGAAGGGACTAGCGGGAGGGTTAGCACAGATACGCAGTATTTT. The rearrangement joins TRBV5-4 to TRBJ2-3; 16 bases are shared with TRBD2. CDR1 SGHNT and CDR2 YYREEE come from the germline V gene (reference sequence). Losses at the gene ends were 2 bases for V and 0 bases for J; bases not matched to a gene: 6. CDR3 length: 19 residues.

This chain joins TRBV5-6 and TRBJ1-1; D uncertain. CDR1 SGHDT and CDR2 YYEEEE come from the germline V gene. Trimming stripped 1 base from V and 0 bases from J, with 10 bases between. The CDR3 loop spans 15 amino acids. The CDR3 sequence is CASSLLNSLNTEAFF. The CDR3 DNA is TGTGCCAGCAGCTTGCTAAACAGCCTGAACACTGAAGCTTTCTTT.